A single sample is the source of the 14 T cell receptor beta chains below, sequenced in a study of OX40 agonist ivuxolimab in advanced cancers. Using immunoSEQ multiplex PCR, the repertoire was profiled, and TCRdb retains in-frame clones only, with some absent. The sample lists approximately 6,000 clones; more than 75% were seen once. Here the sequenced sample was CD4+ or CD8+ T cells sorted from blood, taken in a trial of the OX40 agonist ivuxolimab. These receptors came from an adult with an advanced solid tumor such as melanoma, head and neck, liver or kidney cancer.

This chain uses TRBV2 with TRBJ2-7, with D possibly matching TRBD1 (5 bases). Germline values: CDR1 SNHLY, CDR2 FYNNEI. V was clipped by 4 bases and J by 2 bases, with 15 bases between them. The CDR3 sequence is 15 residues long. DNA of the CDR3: TGTGCCAGCAGTGTCGCCCCAGACAGTCCCTACGAGCAGTACTTC. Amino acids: CASSVAPDSPYEQYF.

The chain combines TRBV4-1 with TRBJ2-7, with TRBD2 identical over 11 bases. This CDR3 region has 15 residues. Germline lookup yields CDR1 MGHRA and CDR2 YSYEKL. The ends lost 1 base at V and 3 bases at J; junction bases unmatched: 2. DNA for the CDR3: TGCGCCAGCAGCCAAGCTCTAGCGGGAGGCTACGAGCAGTACTTC. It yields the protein CASSQALAGGYEQYF.

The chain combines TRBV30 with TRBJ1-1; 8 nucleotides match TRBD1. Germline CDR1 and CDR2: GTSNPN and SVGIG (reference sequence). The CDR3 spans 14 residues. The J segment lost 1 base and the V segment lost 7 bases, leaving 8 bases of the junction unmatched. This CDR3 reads CAYTAGTGNTEAFF. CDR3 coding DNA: TGTGCCTATACCGCCGGGACAGGGAACACTGAAGCTTTCTTT.

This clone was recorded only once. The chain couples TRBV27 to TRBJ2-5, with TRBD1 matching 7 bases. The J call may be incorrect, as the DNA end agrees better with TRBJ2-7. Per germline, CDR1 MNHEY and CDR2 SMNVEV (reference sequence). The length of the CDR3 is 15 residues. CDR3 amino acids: CASSLVGTDSYEQYF. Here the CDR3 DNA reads TGTGCCAGCAGTTTAGTAGGGACAGACTCCTACGAGCAGTACTTC.

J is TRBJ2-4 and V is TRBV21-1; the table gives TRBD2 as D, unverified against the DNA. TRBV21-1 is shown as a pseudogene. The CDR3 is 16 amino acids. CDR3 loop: CASRQRLQQRKNIQYF. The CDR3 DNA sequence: TGTGCCAGCAGGCAGCGGCTACAGCAAAGAAAAAACATTCAGTACTTC.

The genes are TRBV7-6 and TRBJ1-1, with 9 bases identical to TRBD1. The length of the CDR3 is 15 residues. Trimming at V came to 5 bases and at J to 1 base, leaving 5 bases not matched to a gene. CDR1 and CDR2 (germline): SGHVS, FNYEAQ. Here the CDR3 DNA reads TGTGCCAGCAGCGCACTACAGGGGGCGAACACTGAAGCTTTCTTT. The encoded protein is CASSALQGANTEAFF.

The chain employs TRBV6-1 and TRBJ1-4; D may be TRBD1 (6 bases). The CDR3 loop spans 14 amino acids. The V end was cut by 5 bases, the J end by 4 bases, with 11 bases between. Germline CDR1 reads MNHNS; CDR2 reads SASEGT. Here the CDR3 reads CASSPGHLNEKLFF. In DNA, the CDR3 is TGTGCCAGCAGTCCGGGACACCTTAATGAAAAACTGTTTTTT.

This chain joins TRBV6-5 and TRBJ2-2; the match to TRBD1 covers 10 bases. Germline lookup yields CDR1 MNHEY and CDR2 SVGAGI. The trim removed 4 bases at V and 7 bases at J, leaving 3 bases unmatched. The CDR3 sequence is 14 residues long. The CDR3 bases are TGTGCCAGCAGTTCGGGACAGGGGAGCGGGGAGCTGTTTTTT. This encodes CASSSGQGSGELFF.

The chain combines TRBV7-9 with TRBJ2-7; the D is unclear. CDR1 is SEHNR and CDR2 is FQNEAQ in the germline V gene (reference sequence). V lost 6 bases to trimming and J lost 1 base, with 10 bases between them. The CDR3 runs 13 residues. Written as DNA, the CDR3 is TGTGCCAGCAGACCCCCATCTTCCTACGAGCAGTACTTC. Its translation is CASRPPSSYEQYF.

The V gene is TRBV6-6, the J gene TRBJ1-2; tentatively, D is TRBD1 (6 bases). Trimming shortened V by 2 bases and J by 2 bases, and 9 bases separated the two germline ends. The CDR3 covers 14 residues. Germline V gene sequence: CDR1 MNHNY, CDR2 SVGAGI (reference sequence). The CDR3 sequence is CASSYTQGNYGYTF. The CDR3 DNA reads TGTGCCAGCAGTTACACGCAGGGGAACTATGGCTACACCTTC.

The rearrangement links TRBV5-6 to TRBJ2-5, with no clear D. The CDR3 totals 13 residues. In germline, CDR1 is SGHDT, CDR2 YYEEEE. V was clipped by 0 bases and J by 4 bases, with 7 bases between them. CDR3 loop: CASSLGVSETQYF. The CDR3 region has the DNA TGTGCCAGCAGCTTGGGGGTATCAGAGACCCAGTACTTC.

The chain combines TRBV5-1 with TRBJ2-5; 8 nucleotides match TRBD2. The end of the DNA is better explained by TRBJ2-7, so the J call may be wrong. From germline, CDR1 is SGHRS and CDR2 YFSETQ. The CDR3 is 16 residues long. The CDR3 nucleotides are TGCGCCAGCAGCCCTGCTGCGGTCGCGGGGGGATACGAGCAGTACTTC. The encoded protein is CASSPAAVAGGYEQYF.

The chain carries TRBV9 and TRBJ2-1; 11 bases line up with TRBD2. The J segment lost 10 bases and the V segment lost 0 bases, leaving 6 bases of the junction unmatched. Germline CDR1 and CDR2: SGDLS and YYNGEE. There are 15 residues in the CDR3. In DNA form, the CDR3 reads TGTGCCAGCAGCGTAGGGCTAGCGGGAGGCAGCGAGCAGTTCTTC. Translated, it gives CASSVGLAGGSEQFF.

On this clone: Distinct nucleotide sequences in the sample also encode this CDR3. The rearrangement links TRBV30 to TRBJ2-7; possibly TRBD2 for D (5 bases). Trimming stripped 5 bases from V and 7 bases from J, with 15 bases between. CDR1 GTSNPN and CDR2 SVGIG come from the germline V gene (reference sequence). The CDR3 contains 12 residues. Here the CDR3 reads CAWAQTGIEQYF. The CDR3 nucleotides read TGTGCCTGGGCGCAAACGGGGATTGAGCAGTACTTC.